This T cell receptor beta chain stems from a study of blood T cells in healthy people across ages. This CDR3 contains 17 residues. CDR1 is SQVTM, CDR2 ANQGSEA, per germline. V trimming: 2 bases; J trimming: 10 bases; junction bases outside the gene matches: 17. Then a second PCR, running roughly 7 to 11 cycles, was carried out with a sample-barcoded 5' primer and a J-beta primer mix. MiXCR was run by TCRdb on the 5' RACE reads, yielding one entry per CDR3 protein. Among roughly 800,000 distinct CDR3 sequences listed, under 30% were seen once. The same sample was also studied in work on T cells of mothers and their children.

The J gene is TRBJ1-1, the V gene TRBV29-1; 12 positions match TRBD1. This receptor was taken from a boy aged 5-17 years in good health. Sequenced input: blood. The CDR3: CSVENMGRDRGLGLAFF. The CDR3 bases are TGCAGCGTTGAAAATATGGGACGGGACAGGGGGCTTGGGTTAGCTTTCTTT.